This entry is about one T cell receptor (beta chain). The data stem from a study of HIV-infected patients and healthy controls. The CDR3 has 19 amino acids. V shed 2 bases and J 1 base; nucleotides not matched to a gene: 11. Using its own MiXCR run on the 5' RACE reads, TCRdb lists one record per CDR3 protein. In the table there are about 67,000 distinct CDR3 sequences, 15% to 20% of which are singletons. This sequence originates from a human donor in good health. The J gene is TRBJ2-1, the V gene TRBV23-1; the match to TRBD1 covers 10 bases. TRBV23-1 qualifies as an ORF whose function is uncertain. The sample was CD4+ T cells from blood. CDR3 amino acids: CASSQDGTGVTNSYNEQFF. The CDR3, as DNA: TGCGCCAGCAGTCAAGATGGGACAGGGGTTACCAATTCCTACAATGAGCAGTTCTTC.